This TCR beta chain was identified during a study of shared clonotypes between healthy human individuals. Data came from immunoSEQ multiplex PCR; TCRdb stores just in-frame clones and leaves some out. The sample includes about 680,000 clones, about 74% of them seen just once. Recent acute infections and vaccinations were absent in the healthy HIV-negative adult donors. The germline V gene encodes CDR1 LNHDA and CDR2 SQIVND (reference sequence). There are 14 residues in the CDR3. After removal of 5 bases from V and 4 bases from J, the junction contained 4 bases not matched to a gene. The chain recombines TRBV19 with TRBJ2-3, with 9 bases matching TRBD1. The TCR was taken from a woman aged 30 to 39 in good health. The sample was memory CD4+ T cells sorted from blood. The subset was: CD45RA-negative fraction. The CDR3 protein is CASSVRTGADTQYF. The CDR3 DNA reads TGTGCCAGTAGTGTACGGACAGGGGCAGATACGCAGTATTTT.